A selection of T cell receptor beta chains follows, all from one sample in a study of control samples from healthy donors and cancer patients. Profiling relied on immunoSEQ multiplex PCR, and the TCRdb table lists in-frame clones only, not all of them. The sample lists some 200,000 clones; 80% to 95% were seen once. Sequencing was done on a sample of blood. Receptors originate from a man younger than 30 in good health. The CDR3 runs from the conserved cysteine through the conserved F or W.

cdr3_aa j_call cdr3_length v_call
CASSSLTLEEMRWEQYF TRBJ2-7 17 TRBV7-9
CATRRSEAFF TRBJ1-1 10 TRBV2
CASSRTGDQPQHF TRBJ1-5 13 TRBV21-1
CASSSTEGVGNPEAFF TRBJ1-1 16 TRBV5-4
CASRGTGMAKNIQYF TRBJ2-4 15 TRBV27
CASSLAPDWGGKLTGELFF TRBJ2-2 19 TRBV5-1
CASSYAKGGGTDTQYF TRBJ2-3 16 TRBV6-2/TRBV6-3
CASSAEQGSTEAFF TRBJ1-1 14 TRBV2
CATSDSTTGHYGYTF TRBJ1-2 15 TRBV24-1
CASSSSGGAIGELFF TRBJ2-2 15 TRBV7-9
CSVGKGASYNEQFF TRBJ2-1 14 TRBV29-1
CASSPTSGMYNEQFF TRBJ2-1 15 TRBV7-3
CASSGQGYSPLHF TRBJ1-6 13 TRBV2